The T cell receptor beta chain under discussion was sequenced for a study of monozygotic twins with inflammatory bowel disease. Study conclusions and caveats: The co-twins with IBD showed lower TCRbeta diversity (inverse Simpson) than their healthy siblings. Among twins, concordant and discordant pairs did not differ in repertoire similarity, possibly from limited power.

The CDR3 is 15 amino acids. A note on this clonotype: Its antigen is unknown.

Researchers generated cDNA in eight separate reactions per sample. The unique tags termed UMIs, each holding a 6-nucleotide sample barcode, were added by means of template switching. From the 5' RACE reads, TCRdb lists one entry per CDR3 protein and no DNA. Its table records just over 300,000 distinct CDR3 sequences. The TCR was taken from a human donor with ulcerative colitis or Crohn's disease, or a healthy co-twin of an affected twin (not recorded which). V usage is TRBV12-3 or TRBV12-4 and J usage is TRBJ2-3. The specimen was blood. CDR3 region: CASSLGVTQTDTQYF.